The 4 T cell receptor beta chains listed next were all sequenced from one sample in a study of T cells after yellow fever vaccination. TCRdb passed the 5' RACE reads through MiXCR, listing each CDR3 protein once. Found here are around 30,000 distinct CDR3 sequences, about 10% of them singletons; the top ten hold roughly 12%. Sample: PBMCs, either bulk or a sorted T-cell subset (CD4+, CD8+, memory, or dextramer-sorted; not recorded which), taken approximately 16 days after the first yellow fever vaccination. These receptors were taken from a man aged 18-30 years who received the YFV17D yellow fever vaccine.

As to this clonotype: A much larger clone lies one base from this, so it may be a read error. The chain couples TRBV9 to TRBJ2-5; D gene unclear. The CDR3 consists of 13 residues. Per germline, CDR1 SGDLS and CDR2 YYNGEE. Trimming took 5 bases from V and 4 from J, leaving 12 bases between them. The CDR3: CASSPDAAETQYF. CDR3 in DNA: TGTGCCAGCAGTCCCGATGCAGCAGAGACCCAGTACTTC.

This clonotype was seen ten or more times. V usage is TRBV28 and J usage is TRBJ2-2; D may be TRBD2 (6 bases). The CDR3 loop spans 12 amino acids. Germline V CDR1 and CDR2: MDHEN, SYDVKM. V gave up 8 bases and J gave up 6 bases, with 10 bases separating them. The CDR3 nucleotides are TGTGCCAGCGGAGGGGAGCCCGGGGAGCTGTTTTTT. It is translated as CASGGEPGELFF. Drawing the rest from reference TRBV28 and TRBJ2-2, the complete variable domain is DVKVTQSSRYLVKRTGEKVFLECVQDMDHENMFWYRQDPGLGLRLIYFSYDVKMKEKGDIPEGYSVSREKKERFSLILESASTNQTSMYLCASGGEPGELFFGEGSRLTVL.

A word on this clonotype: A single base separates this from a much larger clone, so it may be a read error. The rearrangement links TRBV12-3 or TRBV12-4 to TRBJ2-2; D is undetermined. The CDR3 is 14 residues long. The CDR3 region is CASSLVRSTVELFF. The DNA for the CDR3 is TGTGCCAGCAGTTTAGTACGGTCTACCGTGGAGCTGTTTTTT.

This clonotype came up many times. This chain joins TRBV4-2 and TRBJ2-3, with TRBD2 matching over 9 bases. This CDR3 spans 18 amino acids. Germline assignment: CDR1 LGHNA and CDR2 YNFKEQ. Trimming at V came to 1 base and at J to 2 bases, leaving 10 bases not matched to a gene. CDR3 nucleotides: TGTGCCAGCAGCCAAGTTATCGCTAGCGGGGCGGACACAGATACGCAGTATTTT. Its translation: CASSQVIASGADTDTQYF.